This TCR beta chain was recorded in a study of blood T cell repertoires in COVID-19. Overall study context: Sites in the United States, Italy and Spain provided acute and convalescent COVID-19 samples.

Data came from immunoSEQ multiplex PCR; TCRdb stores just in-frame clones and leaves some out. The sample consists of about 220,000 clones, roughly four fifths of them appearing once. The germline CDR1 and CDR2 sequences are MGHDK and SYGVNS. With 1 base removed from V and 9 bases from J, the gap between germline ends came to 4 bases. CDR3 length: 12 residues. Across under 25 US areas, participants ranged in age from 18 to 89 years. Clinical history reported by participants formed the basis on which cohorts were assigned. Sequenced input: PBMCs or T cells enriched from blood (not recorded which). This sequence was found in a woman between 35 and 50 years old with acute COVID-19. The J gene is TRBJ1-6, the V gene TRBV25-1; D is undetermined. The CDR3 DNA is TGTGCCAGCAGTGAATGGAGTTCACCCCTCCACTTT. Translated: CASSEWSSPLHF.